The sequence of this TCR beta chain was determined in a study of blood T cell repertoires in COVID-19. In the original analysis: For nucleated cells, counts were estimated from reference gene primer amplification. Only in-frame clones appear in the TCRdb table, and some are missing; sequencing was by immunoSEQ multiplex PCR. V, J and clone size are those of that table, while D and trimming were read from the DNA. The data show 100,000 to 150,000 clones, with 84% seen just once and approximately 17% held by the top ten. Between the trimmed V and J ends, which lost 5 bases and 6 bases, there was a span of 20 bases. CDR3 size: 16 residues. Germline CDR1 LNHDA, CDR2 SQIVND (reference sequence).

Sequences were obtained from peripheral blood. The sequence was obtained from a woman older than 75 with acute or convalescent COVID-19. V is TRBV19 and J is TRBJ2-1; D perhaps matches TRBD2 (5 bases). CDR3 protein: CASSSLGLMGLNEQFF. DNA of the CDR3: TGTGCCAGTAGTTCCCTAGGACTCATGGGTCTCAATGAGCAGTTCTTC. Looking up the rest from reference TRBV19 and TRBJ2-1 gives the full variable domain: DGGITQSPKYLFRKEGQNVTLSCEQNLNHDAMYWYRQDPGQGLRLIYYSQIVNDFQKGDIAEGYSVSREKKESFPLTVTSAQKNPTAFYLCASSSLGLMGLNEQFFGPGTRLTVL.